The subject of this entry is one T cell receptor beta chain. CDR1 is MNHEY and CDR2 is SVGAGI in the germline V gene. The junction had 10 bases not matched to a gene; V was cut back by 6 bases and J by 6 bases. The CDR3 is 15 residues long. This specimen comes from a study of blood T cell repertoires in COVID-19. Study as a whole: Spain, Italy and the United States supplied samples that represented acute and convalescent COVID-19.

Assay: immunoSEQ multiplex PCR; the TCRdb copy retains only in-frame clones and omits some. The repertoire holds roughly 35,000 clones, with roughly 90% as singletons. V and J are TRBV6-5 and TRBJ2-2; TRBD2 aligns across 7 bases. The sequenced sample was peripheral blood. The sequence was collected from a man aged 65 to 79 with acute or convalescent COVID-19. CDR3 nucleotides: TGTGCCAGCAGCCGAATGTTCACTAGCGCCGGGGAGCTGTTTTTT. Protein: CASSRMFTSAGELFF.